This entry features one T cell receptor beta chain sequence. The clone's antigen remains unknown. Base qualities are missing; no much larger clone stands one base away. The record originates from a study of blood T cell repertoires in COVID-19 (dated by TCRdb to the early 2020s). Context from the whole study: Samples from collaborators originated in the United States, Italy and Spain and spanned both the acute and convalescent phases of COVID-19. The prospective study material was composed of cDNA or gDNA derived from T cells, B-cell-depleted T cells, or PBMCs. Subjects who had been exposed to COVID-19, were actively infected with it, or had recovered from it provided the deeply sampled blood TCRbeta repertoires that made up the dataset. The repertoires were made available in a free public database intended to serve as a resource for research on the immune response to SARS-CoV-2. The samples were drawn from two sources: the first 160 participants of the ongoing ImmuneRACE study, and fewer than 1,500 subjects contributed by 6 global collaborators. The sample metadata nearly always contained a de-identified subject ID, COVID-19 status, age in years and sex. Where HLA class I and class II types were available, the types were taken from metadata supplied by the sample provider, not from assay-based typing. What the work shows at the level of the full study, not this receptor alone: The quantity of clinical and demographic metadata differed by source and by participant and was supplied without curation.

Each collaborating institution followed its own protocols to collect whole blood in K2EDTA tubes. For TCRbeta analysis, collaborators shipped samples as frozen whole blood, isolated PBMCs, or DNA extracted from either of those sample types. TCRbeta CDR3 regions were amplified from genomic DNA using the immunoSEQ Assay, a bias-controlled multiplex PCR. Turning to the authors' computational methods: The number of nucleated cells in each sample was estimated by amplification of reference gene primers within the assay. To quantify the absolute abundance of each unique TCRbeta CDR3 rearrangement, sequence reads were collapsed and filtered. Productive Simpson clonality was computed per sample as the square root of Simpson's diversity index over productive rearrangements. Entries here come from immuneACCESS through TCRdb and include only in-frame sequences with V and J called. Some clones fail to appear in such tables; in the studies checked, an unresolved V gene covers under half of the shortfall, and the cause of the remainder is unknown. That table supplies the V and J calls and clone size; D and trimming were determined from the DNA. The table for this sample lists approximately 150,000 clones; roughly 88% of them were counted only once. The ten top clones hold 9.5% to 13% of the sample.

The junction carries 13 bases between V and J, which are trimmed by 5 bases and 4 bases respectively. CDR1 and CDR2, looked up from the germline V gene (reference sequence), are SGHNT and YYREEE. The CDR3, cysteine through valine, is 13 amino acids long. Solely the CDR3 DNA is kept, with 39 bases framed from the first base. Sequenced sample: peripheral blood. The rearranged segments are TRBV5-4 and TRBJ2-7; the D gene is perhaps TRBD2, from 6 matching bases. The TCR was taken from a man between 60 and 75 years old with active or convalescent COVID-19. The nucleotide sequence reads as follows: TGTGCCAGCAGTCCCGGGACTCCGTACGAGCAGTACGTC. Its translation is CASSPGTPYEQYV.